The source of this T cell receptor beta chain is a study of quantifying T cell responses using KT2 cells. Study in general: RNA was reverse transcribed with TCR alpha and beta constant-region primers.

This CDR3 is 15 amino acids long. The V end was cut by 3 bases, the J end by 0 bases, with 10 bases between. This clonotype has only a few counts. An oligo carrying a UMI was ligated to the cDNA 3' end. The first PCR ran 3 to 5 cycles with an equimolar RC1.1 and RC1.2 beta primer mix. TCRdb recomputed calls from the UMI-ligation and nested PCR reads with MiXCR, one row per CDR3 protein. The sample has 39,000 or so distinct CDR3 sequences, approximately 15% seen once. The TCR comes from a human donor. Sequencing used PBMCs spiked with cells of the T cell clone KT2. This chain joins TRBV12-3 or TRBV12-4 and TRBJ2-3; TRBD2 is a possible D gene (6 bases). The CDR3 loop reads CASSLRGKSTDTQYF. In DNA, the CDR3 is TGTGCCAGCAGTTTGCGCGGGAAAAGCACAGATACGCAGTATTTT.